The source of this T cell receptor beta chain is a study of identical twins. General study findings and limits: Researchers caution that invariant MAIT and iNKT cells could partly confound zero-insertion analyses. Cross-sectional statistics, not tracking of the same donors, supported the conclusions.

A universal primer site was incorporated via template switching, and the cDNA contained unique molecular identifiers. TCRdb ran MiXCR on the 5' RACE reads and lists one entry per CDR3 protein. Of 510,000 or so distinct CDR3 sequences detected, approximately 16% appear once; the ten largest clones hold 0.35% to 0.45%. All of the donors were Caucasians in good health. The V end lost 7 bases, the J end lost 5 bases, and 20 bases lay between the germline ends. CDR3 size: 16 residues. This clonotype appeared a few times. Its cognate antigen is unknown. The same specimen was also included in a second study, on yellow fever vaccine responses in identical twins.

The specimen was CD4+ T cells sorted from blood. The V and J genes are TRBV12-3 or TRBV12-4 and TRBJ2-2, with D tentatively TRBD2 (7 bases). The TCR was taken from a woman aged 18-29 years in good health. The CDR3 region is CASTTELGGGTGELFF. CDR3 in DNA: TGTGCCAGCACCACGGAACTAGGGGGGGGGACCGGGGAGCTGTTTTTT.